The entry that follows covers one TCR beta chain sequence. The antigen is not known. TCR cDNA was made by 5'RACE template switching, adding a universal primer site and UMIs. TCRdb itself ran the 5' RACE reads through MiXCR, one entry per CDR3 protein. Among approximately 550,000 distinct CDR3 sequences listed, roughly 13% were seen once. These data come from a study of T cells after yellow fever vaccination. Findings and caveats of the study: Clones that expanded after primary vaccination mostly reappeared after the booster (just over 95% CD4, 70% to 90% CD8). Just a small share of clonotypes turned up in the CD4 compartment as well as the CD8 compartment. Contamination by abundant bulk-population clonotypes could be present in FACS-sorted repertoires.

V shed 2 bases, J shed 4 bases, and the junction held 7 bases outside the gene matches. This CDR3 is built from 15 residues. The sequence derives from a young man who received the YFV17D yellow fever vaccine. The starting material was PBMCs, obtained on the day of the yellow fever booster vaccination. This rearrangement joins TRBV12-3 or TRBV12-4 to TRBJ1-2; TRBD1 matches at 7 bases. CDR3 nucleotides: TGTGCCAGCAGTTTATCAGGGGGGATTATCTATGGCTACACCTTC. Protein: CASSLSGGIIYGYTF.